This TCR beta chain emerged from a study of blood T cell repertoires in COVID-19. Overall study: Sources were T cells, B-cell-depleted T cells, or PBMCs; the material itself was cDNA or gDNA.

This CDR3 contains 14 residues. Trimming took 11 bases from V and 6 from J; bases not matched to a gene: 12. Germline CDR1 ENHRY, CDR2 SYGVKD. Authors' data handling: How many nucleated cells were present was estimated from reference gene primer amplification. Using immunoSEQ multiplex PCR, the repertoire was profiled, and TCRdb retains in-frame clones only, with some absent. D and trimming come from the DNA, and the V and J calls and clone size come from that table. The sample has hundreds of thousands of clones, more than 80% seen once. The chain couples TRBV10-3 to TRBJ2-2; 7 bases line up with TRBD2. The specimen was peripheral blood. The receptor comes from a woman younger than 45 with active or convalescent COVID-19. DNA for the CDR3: TGTGCCTTAAGGGCGGCGGGGGAGGCCGGGGAGCTGTTTTTT. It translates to CALRAAGEAGELFF.